The clone carrying this T cell receptor (beta chain) was detected many times. Antigen specificity is unknown. Trimming removed 1 base at V and 2 bases at J, with 13 bases between. The CDR3 has 16 residues. The germline gives CDR1 SNHLY, CDR2 FYNNEI. The time point denotes: sample taken at primary tumor resection. Unsorted whole RNA of tumor, nontumor lung or frozen PBMC was sequenced. Around 70 TRACERx patients with early, untreated non-small cell lung cancer donated samples. The data were obtained in a study of spatial heterogeneity in lung cancer. Across the whole study: Raw-read counts averaged over ten per unique TCR and UMI combination. Study-level findings and limits: Resection saw ubiquitous expanded tumor TCRs appear in blood more than follow-up did.

A unique molecular identifier was carried by every single TCR cDNA molecule. Using its own MiXCR run on the 5' RACE reads, TCRdb lists one record per CDR3 protein. Of roughly 48,000 distinct CDR3 sequences in the sample, 12% are singletons; the top ten hold roughly 40%. The rearrangement uses TRBV2 and TRBJ2-3; D ambiguous. This specimen was PBMCs, taken at surgery. The source is a female donor with early-stage non-small cell lung cancer. CDR3 residues: CASSEVHPLYTDTQYF. The CDR3 region has the DNA TGTGCCAGCAGTGAAGTGCACCCCTTATACACAGATACGCAGTATTTT.